What follows is one T cell receptor (beta chain) and its context. These data come from a study of blood T cell repertoires in COVID-19. Overall study: Acute and convalescent COVID-19 specimens originated in the United States, Italy and Spain. Sample material is recorded as cDNA or gDNA derived from T cells, B-cell-depleted T cells, or PBMCs.

As handled by the study authors: Amplification from reference gene primers served as the basis for estimated nucleated cell counts. Sequencing was performed with immunoSEQ multiplex PCR; in TCRdb, only in-frame clones are kept and a portion is missing. V, J and clone size are those of that table, while D and trimming were read from the DNA. The sample shows some 120,000 clones, around nine tenths of them seen only once. V shed 5 bases, J shed 0 bases, and the junction held 10 bases outside the gene matches. The V gene's germline CDR1 is MNHNY and CDR2 SVGAGI (reference sequence). The CDR3 length is 17 residues.

The chain is built from TRBV6-6 and TRBJ1-3; TRBD1 aligns across 7 bases. This receptor was identified in a human donor in a cohort sampled during active COVID-19. Sequenced: peripheral blood. Written as DNA, the CDR3 is TGTGCCAGCAGTCGAAAAGACAGGGCCCGCTCTGGAAACACCATATATTTT. Encoded protein: CASSRKDRARSGNTIYF.